This TCR beta chain was recorded in a study of CD8 T cells in Susac syndrome. Random hexamers primed reverse transcription of 0.5 to 1 ug RNA. MiXCR was run by TCRdb on the immunoSEQ multiplex PCR reads, yielding one entry per CDR3 protein. The sample lists approximately 150,000 distinct CDR3 sequences, roughly 92% occurring once. Sequencing of TCR beta drew on CD8+ and CD4+ T cells from blood. V lost 3 bases and J lost 2, with 0 bases in between. Germline V gene lookup returns CDR1 MDHEN and CDR2 SYDVKM. This CDR3 comprises 11 residues. The sequencing sample was made of CD4+ T cells from PBMCs. This sequence originates from a human donor with multiple sclerosis. The gene calls are TRBV28 and TRBJ2-3; D not resolved. This chain's CDR3 is CASSFTDTQYF. The CDR3, as DNA: TGTGCCAGCAGTTTCACAGATACGCAGTATTTT.